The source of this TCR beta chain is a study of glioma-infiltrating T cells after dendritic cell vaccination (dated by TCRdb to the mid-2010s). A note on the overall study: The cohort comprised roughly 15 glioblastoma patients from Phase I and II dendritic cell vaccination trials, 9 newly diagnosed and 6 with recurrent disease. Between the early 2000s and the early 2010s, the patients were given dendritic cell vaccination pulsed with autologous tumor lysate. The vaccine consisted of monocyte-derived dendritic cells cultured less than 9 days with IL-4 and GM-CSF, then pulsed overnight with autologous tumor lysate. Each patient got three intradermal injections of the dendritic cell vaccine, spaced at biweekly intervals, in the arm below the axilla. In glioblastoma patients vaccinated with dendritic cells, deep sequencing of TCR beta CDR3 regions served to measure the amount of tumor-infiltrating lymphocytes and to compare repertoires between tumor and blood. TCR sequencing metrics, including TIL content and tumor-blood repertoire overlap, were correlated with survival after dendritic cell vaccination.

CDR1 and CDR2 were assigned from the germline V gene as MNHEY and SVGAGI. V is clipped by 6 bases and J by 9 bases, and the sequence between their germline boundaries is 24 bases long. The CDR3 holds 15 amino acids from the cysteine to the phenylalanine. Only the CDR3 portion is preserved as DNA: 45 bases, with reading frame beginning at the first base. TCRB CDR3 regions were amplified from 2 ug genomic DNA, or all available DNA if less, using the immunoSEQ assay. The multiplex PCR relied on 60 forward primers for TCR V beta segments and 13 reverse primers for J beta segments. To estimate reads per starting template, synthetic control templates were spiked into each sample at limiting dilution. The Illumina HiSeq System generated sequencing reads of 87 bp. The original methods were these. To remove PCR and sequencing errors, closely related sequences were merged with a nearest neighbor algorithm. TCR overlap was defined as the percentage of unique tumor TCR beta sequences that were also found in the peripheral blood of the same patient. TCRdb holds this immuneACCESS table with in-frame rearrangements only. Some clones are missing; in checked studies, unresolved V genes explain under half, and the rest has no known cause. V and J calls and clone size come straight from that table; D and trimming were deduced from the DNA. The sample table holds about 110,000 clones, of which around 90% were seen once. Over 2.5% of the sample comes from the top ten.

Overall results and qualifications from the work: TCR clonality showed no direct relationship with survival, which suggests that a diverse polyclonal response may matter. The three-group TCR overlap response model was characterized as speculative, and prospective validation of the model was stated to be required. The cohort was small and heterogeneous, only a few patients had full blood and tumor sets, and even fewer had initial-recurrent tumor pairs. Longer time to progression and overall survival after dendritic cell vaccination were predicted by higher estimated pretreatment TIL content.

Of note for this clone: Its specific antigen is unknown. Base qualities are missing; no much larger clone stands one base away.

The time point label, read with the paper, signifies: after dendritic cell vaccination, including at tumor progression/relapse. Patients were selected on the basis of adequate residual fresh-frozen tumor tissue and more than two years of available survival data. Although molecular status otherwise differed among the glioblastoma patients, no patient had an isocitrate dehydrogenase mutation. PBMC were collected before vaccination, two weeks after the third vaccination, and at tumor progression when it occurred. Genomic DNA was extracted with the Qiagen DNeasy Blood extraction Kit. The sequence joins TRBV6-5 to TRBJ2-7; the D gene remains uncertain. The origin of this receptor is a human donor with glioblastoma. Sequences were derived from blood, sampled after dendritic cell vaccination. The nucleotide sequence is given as TGTGCCAGCAGCCCCCATATGGCGACCCGACATCTGCAGTACTTC. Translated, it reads CASSPHMATRHLQYF.